Sequencing of this T cell receptor beta chain was carried out in a study of T-cell memory formation after mild COVID-19. At the level of the study: Largely, TCR clusters stayed within a single donor.

This clonotype was counted only a few times. No antigen is known for it. TCRdb itself ran the 5' RACE reads through MiXCR, one entry per CDR3 protein. The data contain around 300,000 distinct CDR3 sequences, roughly 15% of them singletons. Findings and limits, study-wide: For contracting clones, CD4+ ones sat mainly in CM and EM, CD8+ in EMRA.

Trimming left V 5 bases short and J 1 base short, with 6 bases between. Per the germline V gene, CDR1 is GTSNPN and CDR2 is SVGIG (reference sequence). The CDR3 runs to 12 residues. The sequenced sample consisted of PBMCs or a T cell subset sorted from them (not recorded which). This clonotype originated in a man in his late teens or twenties who had mild COVID-19 (a few samples of this study predate the infection). Cell type and time point are not known. The chain is built from TRBV30 and TRBJ2-4; D could derive from TRBD1 or TRBD2 (5 bases each). CDR3 protein: CAWGTAKNIQYF. The CDR3 bases are TGTGCCTGGGGGACGGCCAAAAACATTCAGTACTTC.